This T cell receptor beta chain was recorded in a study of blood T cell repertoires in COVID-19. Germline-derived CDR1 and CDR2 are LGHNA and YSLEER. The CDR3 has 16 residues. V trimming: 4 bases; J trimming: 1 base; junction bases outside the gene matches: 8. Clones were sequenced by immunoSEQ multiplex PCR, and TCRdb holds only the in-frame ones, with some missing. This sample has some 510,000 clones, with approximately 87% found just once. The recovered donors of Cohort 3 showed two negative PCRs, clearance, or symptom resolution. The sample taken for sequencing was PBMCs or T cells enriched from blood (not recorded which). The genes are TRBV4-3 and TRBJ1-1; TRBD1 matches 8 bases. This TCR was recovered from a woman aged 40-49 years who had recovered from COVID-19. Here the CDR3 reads CASSRDRTEGNTEAFF. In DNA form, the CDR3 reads TGCGCCAGCAGCCGGGACAGGACTGAAGGGAACACTGAAGCTTTCTTT.